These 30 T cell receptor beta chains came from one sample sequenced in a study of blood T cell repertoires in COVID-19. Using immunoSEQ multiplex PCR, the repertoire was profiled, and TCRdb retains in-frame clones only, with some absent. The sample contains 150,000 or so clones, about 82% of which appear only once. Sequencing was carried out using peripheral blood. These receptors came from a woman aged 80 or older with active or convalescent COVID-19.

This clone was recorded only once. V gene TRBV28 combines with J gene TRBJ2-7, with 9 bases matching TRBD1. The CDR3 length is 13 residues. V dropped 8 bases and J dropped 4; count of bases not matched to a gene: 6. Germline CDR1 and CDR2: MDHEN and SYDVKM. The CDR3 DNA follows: TGTGCCAGCCCCTGGACAGGGGCTTACGAGCAGTACTTC. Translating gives CASPWTGAYEQYF.

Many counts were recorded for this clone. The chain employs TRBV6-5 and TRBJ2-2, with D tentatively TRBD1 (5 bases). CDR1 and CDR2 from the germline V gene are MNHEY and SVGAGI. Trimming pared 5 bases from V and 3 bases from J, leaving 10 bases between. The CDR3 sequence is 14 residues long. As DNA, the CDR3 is TGTGCCAGCAGTACCGACAGCTACACCGGGGAGCTGTTTTTT. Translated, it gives CASSTDSYTGELFF.

The CDR3 sequence is CASSSIGGWGGYTF. The CDR3 DNA reads TGTGCCAGCAGCTCAATAGGGGGCTGGGGTGGCTACACCTTC. V is TRBV5-6 and J is TRBJ1-2, with 7 bases fitting TRBD1. CDR1 and CDR2 from the germline V gene are SGHDT and YYEEEE. J lost 7 bases, V lost 3 bases, and 9 bases had no gene match. The CDR3 length is 14 residues.

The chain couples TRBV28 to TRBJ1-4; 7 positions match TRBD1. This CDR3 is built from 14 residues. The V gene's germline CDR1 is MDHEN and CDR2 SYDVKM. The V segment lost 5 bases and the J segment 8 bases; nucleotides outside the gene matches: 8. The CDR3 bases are TGTGCCAGCAGTCAAGGGGGCGCAAGGGAAAAACTGTTTTTT. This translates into CASSQGGAREKLFF.

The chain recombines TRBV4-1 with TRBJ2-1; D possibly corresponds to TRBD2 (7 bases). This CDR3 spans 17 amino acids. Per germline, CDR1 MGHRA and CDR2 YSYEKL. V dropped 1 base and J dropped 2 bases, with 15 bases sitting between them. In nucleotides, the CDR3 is TGCGCCAGCAGCCAAGTGTTTGGGGGGGGGCCCTACAATGAGCAGTTCTTC. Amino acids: CASSQVFGGGPYNEQFF.

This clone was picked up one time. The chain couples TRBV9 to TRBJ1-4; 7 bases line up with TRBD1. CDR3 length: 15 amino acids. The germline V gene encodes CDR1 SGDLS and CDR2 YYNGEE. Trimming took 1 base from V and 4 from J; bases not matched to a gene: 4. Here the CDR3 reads CASSVIQGINEKLFF. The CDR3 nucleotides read TGTGCCAGCAGCGTAATACAGGGGATTAATGAAAAACTGTTTTTT. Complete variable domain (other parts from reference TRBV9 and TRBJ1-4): DSGVTQTPKHLITATGQRVTLRCSPRSGDLSVYWYQQSLDQGLQFLIQYYNGEERAKGNILERFSAQQFPDLHSELNLSSLELGDSALYFCASSVIQGINEKLFFGSGTQLSVL.

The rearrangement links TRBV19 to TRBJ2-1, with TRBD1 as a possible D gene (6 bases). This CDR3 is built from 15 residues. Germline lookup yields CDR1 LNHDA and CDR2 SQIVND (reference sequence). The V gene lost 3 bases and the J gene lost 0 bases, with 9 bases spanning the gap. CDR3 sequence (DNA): TGTGCCAGTAGTATGGGGGCGAGCTCCTACAATGAGCAGTTCTTC. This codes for CASSMGASSYNEQFF. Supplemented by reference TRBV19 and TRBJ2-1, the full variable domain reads DGGITQSPKYLFRKEGQNVTLSCEQNLNHDAMYWYRQDPGQGLRLIYYSQIVNDFQKGDIAEGYSVSREKKESFPLTVTSAQKNPTAFYLCASSMGASSYNEQFFGPGTRLTVL.

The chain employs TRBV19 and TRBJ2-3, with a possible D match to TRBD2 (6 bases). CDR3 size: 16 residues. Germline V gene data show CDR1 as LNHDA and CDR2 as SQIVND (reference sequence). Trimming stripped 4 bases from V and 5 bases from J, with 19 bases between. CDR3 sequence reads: CASSTPLGTRGDTQYF. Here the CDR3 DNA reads TGTGCCAGTAGTACACCACTCGGGACTCGCGGAGATACGCAGTATTTT. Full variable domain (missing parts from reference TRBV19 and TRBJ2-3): DGGITQSPKYLFRKEGQNVTLSCEQNLNHDAMYWYRQDPGQGLRLIYYSQIVNDFQKGDIAEGYSVSREKKESFPLTVTSAQKNPTAFYLCASSTPLGTRGDTQYFGPGTRLTVL.

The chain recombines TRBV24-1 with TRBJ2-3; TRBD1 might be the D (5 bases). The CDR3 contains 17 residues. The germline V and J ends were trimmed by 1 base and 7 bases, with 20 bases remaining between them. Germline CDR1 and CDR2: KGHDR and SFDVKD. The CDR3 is CATSDFPRASPWHTQYF. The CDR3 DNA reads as TGTGCCACCAGTGATTTCCCCAGGGCCTCGCCGTGGCATACGCAGTATTTT.

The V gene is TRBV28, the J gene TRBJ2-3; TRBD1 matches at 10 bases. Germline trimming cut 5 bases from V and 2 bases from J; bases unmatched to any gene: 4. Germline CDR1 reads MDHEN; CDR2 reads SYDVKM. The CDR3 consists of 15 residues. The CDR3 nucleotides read TGTGCCAGCAGTCGACAGGGGGCGGCCACAGATACGCAGTATTTT. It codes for CASSRQGAATDTQYF.

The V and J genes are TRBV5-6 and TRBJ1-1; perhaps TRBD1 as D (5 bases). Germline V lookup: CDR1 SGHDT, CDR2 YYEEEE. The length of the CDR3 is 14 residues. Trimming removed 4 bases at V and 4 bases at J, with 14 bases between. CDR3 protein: CASSPLQVSTEAFF. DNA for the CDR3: TGTGCCAGCAGCCCATTACAGGTTAGCACTGAAGCTTTCTTT.

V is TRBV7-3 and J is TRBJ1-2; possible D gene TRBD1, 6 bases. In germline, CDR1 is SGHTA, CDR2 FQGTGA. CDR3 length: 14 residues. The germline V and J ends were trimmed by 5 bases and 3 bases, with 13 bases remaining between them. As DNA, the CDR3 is TGTGCCAGCAGCCAACAGGGTATGGACTATGGCTACACCTTC. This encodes CASSQQGMDYGYTF.

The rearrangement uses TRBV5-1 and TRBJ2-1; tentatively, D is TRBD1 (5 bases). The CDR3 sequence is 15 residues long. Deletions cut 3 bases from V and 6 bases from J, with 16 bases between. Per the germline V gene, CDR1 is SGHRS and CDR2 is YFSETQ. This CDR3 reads CASSSQASLVNEQFF. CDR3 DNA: TGCGCCAGCAGCTCACAGGCGAGCCTCGTCAATGAGCAGTTCTTC. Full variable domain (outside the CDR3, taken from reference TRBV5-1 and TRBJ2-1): KAGVTQTPRYLIKTRGQQVTLSCSPISGHRSVSWYQQTPGQGLQFLFEYFSETQRNKGNFPGRFSGRQFSNSRSEMNVSTLELGDSALYLCASSSQASLVNEQFFGPGTRLTVL.

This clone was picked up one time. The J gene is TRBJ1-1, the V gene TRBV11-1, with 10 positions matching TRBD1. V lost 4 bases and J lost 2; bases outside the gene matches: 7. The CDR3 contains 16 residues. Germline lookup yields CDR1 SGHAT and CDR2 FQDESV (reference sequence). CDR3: CASSYTRDRGNTEAFF. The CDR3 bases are TGTGCCAGCAGCTATACCCGGGACAGGGGAAACACTGAAGCTTTCTTT.

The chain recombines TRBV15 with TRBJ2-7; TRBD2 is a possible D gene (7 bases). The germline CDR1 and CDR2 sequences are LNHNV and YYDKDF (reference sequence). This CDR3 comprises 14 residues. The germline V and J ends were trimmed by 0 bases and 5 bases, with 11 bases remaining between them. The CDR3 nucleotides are TGTGCCACCAGCAGAGACTCGGGGGGCCACGAGCAGTACTTC. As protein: CATSRDSGGHEQYF.

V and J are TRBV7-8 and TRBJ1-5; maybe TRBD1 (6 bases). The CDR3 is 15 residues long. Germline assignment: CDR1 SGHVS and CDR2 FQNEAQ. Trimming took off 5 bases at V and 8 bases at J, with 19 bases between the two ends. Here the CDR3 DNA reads TGTGCCAGCAGCCAAAGGGGGTCCAGGTTTGAGCCCCAGCATTTT. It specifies CASSQRGSRFEPQHF.

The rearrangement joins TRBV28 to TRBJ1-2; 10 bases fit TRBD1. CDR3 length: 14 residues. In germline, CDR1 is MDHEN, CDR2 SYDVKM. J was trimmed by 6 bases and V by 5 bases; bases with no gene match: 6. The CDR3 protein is CASSLAGQGNGYTF. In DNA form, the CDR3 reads TGTGCCAGCAGTCTCGCGGGACAGGGGAATGGCTACACCTTC.

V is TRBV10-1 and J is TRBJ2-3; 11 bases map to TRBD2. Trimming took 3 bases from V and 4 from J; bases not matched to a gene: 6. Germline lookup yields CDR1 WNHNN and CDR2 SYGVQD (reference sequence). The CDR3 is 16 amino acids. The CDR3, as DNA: TGCGCCAGCAGTGATAGGACTAGCGGGTTCTCAGATACGCAGTATTTT. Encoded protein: CASSDRTSGFSDTQYF.

The CDR3 DNA sequence: TGTGCCAGCAGCTTACCCAGTAAATACGAGCAGTACTTC. It encodes CASSLPSKYEQYF. This chain links TRBV7-2 with TRBJ2-7; D gene uncertain. Trimming took off 2 bases at V and 4 bases at J, with 9 bases between the two ends. This CDR3 contains 13 residues. Germline assignment: CDR1 SGHTA and CDR2 FQGNSA.

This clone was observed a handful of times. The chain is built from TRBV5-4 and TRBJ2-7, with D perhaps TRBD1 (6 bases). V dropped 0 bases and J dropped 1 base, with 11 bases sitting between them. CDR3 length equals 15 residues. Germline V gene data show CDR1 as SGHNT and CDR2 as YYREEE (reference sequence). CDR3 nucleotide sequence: TGTGCCAGCAGCTTGGCGTTGGGGGCATCCTACGAGCAGTACTTC. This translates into CASSLALGASYEQYF.

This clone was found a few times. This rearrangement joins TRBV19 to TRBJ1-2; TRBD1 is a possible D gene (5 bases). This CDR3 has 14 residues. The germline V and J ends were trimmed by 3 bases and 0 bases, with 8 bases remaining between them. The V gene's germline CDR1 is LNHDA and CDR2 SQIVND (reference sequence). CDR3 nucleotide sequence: TGTGCCAGTAGTATCCAGGGCGCTAACTATGGCTACACCTTC. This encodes CASSIQGANYGYTF.

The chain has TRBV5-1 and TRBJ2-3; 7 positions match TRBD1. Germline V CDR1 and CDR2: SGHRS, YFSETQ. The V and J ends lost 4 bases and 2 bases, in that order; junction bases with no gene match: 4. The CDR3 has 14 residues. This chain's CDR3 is CASSKGTATDTQYF. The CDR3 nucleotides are TGCGCCAGCAGCAAAGGGACAGCCACAGATACGCAGTATTTT.

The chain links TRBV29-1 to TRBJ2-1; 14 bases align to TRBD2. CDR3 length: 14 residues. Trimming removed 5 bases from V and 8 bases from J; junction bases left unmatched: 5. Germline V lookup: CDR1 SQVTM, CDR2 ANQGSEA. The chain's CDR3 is CSVPGLAGGYEQFF. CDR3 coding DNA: TGCAGCGTTCCCGGACTAGCGGGGGGCTATGAGCAGTTCTTC.

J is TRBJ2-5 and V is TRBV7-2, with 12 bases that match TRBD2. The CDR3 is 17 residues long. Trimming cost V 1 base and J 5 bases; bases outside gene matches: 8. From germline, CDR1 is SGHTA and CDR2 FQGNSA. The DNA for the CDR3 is TGTGCCAGCAGCTTAGAGGGGCGACTAGCGGGGGTGGAGACCCAGTACTTC. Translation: CASSLEGRLAGVETQYF.

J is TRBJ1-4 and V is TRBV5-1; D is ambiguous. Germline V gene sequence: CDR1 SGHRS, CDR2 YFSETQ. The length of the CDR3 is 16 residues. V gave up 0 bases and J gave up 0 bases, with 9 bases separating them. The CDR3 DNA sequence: TGCGCCAGCAGCTTGGTGCCAGGAACAACTAATGAAAAACTGTTTTTT. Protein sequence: CASSLVPGTTNEKLFF.

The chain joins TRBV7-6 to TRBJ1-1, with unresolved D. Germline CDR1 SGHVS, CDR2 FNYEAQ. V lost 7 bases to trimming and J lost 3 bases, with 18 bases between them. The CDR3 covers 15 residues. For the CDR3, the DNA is TGTGCCAGCACCTTTGCGCTAAGTGGAGACACTGAAGCTTTCTTT. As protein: CASTFALSGDTEAFF. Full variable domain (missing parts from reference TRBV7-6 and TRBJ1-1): GAGVSQSPRYKVTKRGQDVALRCDPISGHVSLYWYRQALGQGPEFLTYFNYEAQQDKSGLPNDRFSAERPEGSISTLTIQRTEQRDSAMYRCASTFALSGDTEAFFGQGTRLTVV.

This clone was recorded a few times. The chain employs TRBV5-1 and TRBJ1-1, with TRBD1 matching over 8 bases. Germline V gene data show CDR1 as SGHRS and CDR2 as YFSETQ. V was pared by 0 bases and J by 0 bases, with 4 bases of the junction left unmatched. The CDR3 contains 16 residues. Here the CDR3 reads CASSLGTGLLNTEAFF. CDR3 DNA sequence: TGCGCCAGCAGCTTGGGGACAGGGCTCCTGAACACTGAAGCTTTCTTT.

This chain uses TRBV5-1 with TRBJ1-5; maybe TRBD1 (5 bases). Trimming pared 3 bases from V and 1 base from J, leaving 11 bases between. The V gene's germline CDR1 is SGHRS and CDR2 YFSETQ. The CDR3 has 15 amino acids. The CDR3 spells CASSSTPGSNQPQHF. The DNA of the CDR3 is TGCGCCAGCAGCTCTACCCCAGGGAGCAATCAGCCCCAGCATTTT.

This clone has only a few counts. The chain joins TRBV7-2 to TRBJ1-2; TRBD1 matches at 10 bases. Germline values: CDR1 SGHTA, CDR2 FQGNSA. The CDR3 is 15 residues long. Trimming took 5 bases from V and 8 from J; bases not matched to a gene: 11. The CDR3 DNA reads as TGTGCCAGCAGCGTAATGACAGGGGGCCGAGGGGGCTACACCTTC. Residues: CASSVMTGGRGGYTF.

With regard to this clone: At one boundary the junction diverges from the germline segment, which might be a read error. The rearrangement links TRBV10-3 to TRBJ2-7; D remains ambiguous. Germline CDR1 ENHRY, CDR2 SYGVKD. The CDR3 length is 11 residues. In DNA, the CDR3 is TGTGCCATTACCGACTCCCACGAGCAGTACTTC. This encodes CAITDSHEQYF.